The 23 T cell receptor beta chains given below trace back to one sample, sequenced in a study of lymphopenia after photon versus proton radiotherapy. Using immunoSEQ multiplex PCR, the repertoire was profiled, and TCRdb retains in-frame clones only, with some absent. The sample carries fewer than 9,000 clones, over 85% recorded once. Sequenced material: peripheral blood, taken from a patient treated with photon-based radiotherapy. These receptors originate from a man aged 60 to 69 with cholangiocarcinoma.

CDR3 loop: CASSIRLAGTDTQYF. In DNA, the CDR3 is TGTGCCAGTAGTATCCGACTAGCGGGGACAGATACGCAGTATTTT. V is TRBV19 and J is TRBJ2-3; 11 bases are a match to TRBD2. The CDR3 covers 15 residues. Germline-derived CDR1 and CDR2 are LNHDA and SQIVND (reference sequence). The trim removed 3 bases at V and 3 bases at J, leaving 2 bases unmatched.

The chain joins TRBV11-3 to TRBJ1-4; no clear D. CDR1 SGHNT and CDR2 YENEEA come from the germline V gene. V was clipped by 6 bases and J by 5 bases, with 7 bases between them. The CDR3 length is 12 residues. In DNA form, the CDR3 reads TGTGCCAGCAGTAGCACAAATGAAAAACTGTTTTTT. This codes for CASSSTNEKLFF.

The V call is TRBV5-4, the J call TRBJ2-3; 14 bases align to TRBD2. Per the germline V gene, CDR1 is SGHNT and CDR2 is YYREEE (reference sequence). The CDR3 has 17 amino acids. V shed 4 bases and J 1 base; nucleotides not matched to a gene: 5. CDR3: CASSPGLAGGGTDTQYF. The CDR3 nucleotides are TGTGCCAGCAGCCCCGGACTAGCGGGAGGAGGCACAGATACGCAGTATTTT.

CDR3 sequence reads: CASRSPGPSYSTDTQYF. CDR3 in DNA: TGTGCCAGCAGATCTCCCGGGCCCAGTTATAGCACAGATACGCAGTATTTT. The chain couples TRBV28 to TRBJ2-3; D unresolved. V lost 6 bases and J 0 bases, leaving 19 bases between the germline ends. Germline CDR1 reads MDHEN; CDR2 reads SYDVKM. This CDR3 comprises 17 residues.

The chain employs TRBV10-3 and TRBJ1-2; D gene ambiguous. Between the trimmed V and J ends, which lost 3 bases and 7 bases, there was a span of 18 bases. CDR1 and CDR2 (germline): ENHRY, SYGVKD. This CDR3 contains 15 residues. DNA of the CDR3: TGTGCCATCAGTGAATATGAGCTTCTGGATGGTGGCTACACCTTC. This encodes CAISEYELLDGGYTF.

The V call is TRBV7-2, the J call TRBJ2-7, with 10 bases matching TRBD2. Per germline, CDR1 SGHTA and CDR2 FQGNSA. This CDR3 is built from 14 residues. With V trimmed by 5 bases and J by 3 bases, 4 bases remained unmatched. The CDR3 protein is CASSIGTSVYEQYF. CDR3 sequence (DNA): TGTGCCAGCAGCATCGGGACTAGCGTCTACGAGCAGTACTTC.

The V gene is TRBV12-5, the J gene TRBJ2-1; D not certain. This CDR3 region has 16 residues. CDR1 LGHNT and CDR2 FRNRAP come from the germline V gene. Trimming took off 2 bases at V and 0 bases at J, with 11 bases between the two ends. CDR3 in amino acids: CASGLLTDDSYNEQFF. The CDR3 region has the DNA TGTGCTAGTGGTTTGCTAACGGACGACTCCTACAATGAGCAGTTCTTC.

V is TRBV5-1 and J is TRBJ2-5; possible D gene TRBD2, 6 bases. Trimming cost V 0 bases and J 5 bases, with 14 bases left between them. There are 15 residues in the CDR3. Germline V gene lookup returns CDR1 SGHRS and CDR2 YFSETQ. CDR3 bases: TGCGCCAGCAGCTTGGATGGAGGGGTGACGGAGACCCAGTACTTC. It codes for CASSLDGGVTETQYF.

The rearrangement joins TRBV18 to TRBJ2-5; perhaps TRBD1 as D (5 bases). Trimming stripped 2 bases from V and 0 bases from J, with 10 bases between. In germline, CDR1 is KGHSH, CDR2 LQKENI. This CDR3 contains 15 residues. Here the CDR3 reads CASSPRGSNQETQYF. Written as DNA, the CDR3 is TGTGCCAGCTCACCAAGGGGTTCGAACCAAGAGACCCAGTACTTC.

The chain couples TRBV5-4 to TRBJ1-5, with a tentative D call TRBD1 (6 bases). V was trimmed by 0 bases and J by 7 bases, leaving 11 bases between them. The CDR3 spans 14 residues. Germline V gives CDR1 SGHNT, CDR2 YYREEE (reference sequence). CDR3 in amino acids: CASSLGGAGQPQHF. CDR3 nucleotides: TGTGCCAGCAGCTTGGGGGGGGCCGGGCAGCCCCAGCATTTT.

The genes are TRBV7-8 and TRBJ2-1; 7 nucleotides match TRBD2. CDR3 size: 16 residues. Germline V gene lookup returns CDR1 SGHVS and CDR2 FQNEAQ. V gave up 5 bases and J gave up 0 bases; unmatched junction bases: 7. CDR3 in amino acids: CASSLGGSGSYNEQFF. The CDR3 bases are TGTGCCAGCAGCCTCGGGGGGAGCGGCTCCTACAATGAGCAGTTCTTC.

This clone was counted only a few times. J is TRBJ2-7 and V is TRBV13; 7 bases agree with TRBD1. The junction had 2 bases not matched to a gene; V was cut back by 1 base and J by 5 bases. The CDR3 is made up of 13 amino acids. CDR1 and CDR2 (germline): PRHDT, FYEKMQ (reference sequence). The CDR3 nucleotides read TGTGCCAGCAGCTTAGTAAGGGGGCACGAGCAGTACTTC. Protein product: CASSLVRGHEQYF.

The CDR3 protein is CASSPDSQNTEAFF. The CDR3 region has the DNA TGTGCCAGCAGCCCCGACAGCCAGAACACTGAAGCTTTCTTT. The genes are TRBV9 and TRBJ1-1, with TRBD1 as a possible D gene (5 bases). Germline V CDR1 and CDR2: SGDLS, YYNGEE. The CDR3 contains 14 residues. The V end was cut by 4 bases, the J end by 1 base, with 11 bases between.

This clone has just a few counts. CDR3 DNA sequence: TGCGCCAGCAGTCTCCAGGGGACTAATGAAAAACTGTTTTTT. Protein product: CASSLQGTNEKLFF. V and J are TRBV5-1 and TRBJ1-4, with a tentative D call TRBD1 (6 bases). With 5 bases removed from V and 2 bases from J, the gap between germline ends came to 10 bases. Per the germline V gene, CDR1 is SGHRS and CDR2 is YFSETQ. CDR3 length: 14 amino acids.

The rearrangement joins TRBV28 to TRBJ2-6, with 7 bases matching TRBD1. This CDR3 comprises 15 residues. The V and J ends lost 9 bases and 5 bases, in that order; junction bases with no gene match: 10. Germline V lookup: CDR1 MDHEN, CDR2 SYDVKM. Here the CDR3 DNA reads TGTGCCAGTTCGGTACAGGGGCTTTGGGCCAACGTCCTGACTTTC. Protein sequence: CASSVQGLWANVLTF.

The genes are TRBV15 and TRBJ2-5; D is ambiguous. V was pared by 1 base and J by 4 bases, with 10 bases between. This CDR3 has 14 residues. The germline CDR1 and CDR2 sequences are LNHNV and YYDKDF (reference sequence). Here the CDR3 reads CATSRGSLGETQYF. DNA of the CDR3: TGTGCCACCAGCAGAGGCAGTTTGGGAGAGACCCAGTACTTC.

The CDR3 sequence is CASSLVGVANTGELFF. In DNA form, the CDR3 reads TGTGCCAGCAGCTTAGTAGGGGTTGCGAACACCGGGGAGCTGTTTTTT. This chain joins TRBV7-2 and TRBJ2-2, with a possible D match to TRBD1 (5 bases). The CDR3 is 16 residues long. Germline values: CDR1 SGHTA, CDR2 FQGNSA. V shed 1 base and J shed 0 bases, with 9 bases lying between them. Supplemented by reference TRBV7-2 and TRBJ2-2, the full variable domain reads GAGVSQSPSNKVTEKGKDVELRCDPISGHTALYWYRQSLGQGLEFLIYFQGNSAPDKSGLPSDRFSAERTGGSVSTLTIQRTQQEDSAVYLCASSLVGVANTGELFFGEGSRLTVL.

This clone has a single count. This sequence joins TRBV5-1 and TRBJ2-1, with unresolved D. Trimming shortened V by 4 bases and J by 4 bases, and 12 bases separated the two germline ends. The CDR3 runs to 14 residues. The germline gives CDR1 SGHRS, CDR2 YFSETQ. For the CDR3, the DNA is TGCGCCAGCAGCCCTATGGCAGATTACAATGAGCAGTTCTTC. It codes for CASSPMADYNEQFF.

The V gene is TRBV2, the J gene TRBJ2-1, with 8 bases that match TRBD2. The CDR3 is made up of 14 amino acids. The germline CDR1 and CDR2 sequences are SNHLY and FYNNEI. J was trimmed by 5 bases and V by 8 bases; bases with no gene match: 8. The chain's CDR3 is CASGAGVTDNEQFF. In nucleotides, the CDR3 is TGTGCCAGCGGAGCGGGAGTTACTGACAATGAGCAGTTCTTC. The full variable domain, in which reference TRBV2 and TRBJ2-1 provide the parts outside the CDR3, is EPEVTQTPSHQVTQMGQEVILRCVPISNHLYFYWYRQILGQKVEFLVSFYNNEISEKSEIFDDQFSVERPDGSNFTLKIRSTKLEDSAMYFCASGAGVTDNEQFFGPGTRLTVL.

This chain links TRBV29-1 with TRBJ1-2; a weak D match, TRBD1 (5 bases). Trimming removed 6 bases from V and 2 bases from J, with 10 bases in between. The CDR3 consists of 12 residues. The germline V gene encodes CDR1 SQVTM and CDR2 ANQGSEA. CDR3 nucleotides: TGCAGCGTGCAGGGAGGAAACTATGGCTACACCTTC. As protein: CSVQGGNYGYTF.

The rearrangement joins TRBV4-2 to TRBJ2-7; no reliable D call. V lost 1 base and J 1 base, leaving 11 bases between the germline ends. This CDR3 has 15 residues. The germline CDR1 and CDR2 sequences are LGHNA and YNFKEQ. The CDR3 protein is CASSQGLGISYEQYF. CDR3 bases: TGTGCCAGCAGCCAAGGGTTGGGGATTTCCTACGAGCAGTACTTC.

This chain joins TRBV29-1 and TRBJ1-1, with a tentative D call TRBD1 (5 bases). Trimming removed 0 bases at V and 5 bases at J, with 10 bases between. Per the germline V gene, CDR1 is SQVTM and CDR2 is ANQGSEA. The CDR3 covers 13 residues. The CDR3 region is CSVEERTSTEAFF. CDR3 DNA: TGCAGCGTTGAAGAAAGGACATCTACTGAAGCTTTCTTT.

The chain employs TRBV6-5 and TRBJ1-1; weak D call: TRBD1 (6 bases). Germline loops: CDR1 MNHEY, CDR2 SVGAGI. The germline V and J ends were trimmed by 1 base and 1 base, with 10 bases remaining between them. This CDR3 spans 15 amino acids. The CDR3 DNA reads TGTGCCAGCAGTTACTTTGGGACACCGAACACTGAAGCTTTCTTT. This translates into CASSYFGTPNTEAFF.